Following are 13 T cell receptor beta chains from one sample sequenced in a study of early T cells in non-severe SARS-CoV-2 infection (dated by TCRdb to about 2021). Receptors were amplified or captured by 5' RACE. Sequencing took place on a NextSeq 500. Using fastp at Q25 and MiXCR, TCRdb reprocessed the public reads and kept productive beta chains. Every CDR3 protein is listed once, alongside the most common genes and DNA of its rows. In all, the sample holds approximately 70,000 distinct CDR3 sequences, and roughly an eighth of those were seen once. 15% to 19% of the sample lies in the top ten. Specimen: whole blood, collected at baseline. All receptors derive from an adult who was a healthcare worker with PCR-confirmed SARS-CoV-2 infection or an uninfected control (not recorded which). The donor label of this sample is uncertain.

This clonotype was observed a handful of times. The rearrangement links TRBV27 to TRBJ1-1; D not certain. Germline V gene lookup returns CDR1 MNHEY and CDR2 SMNVEV (reference sequence). There are 14 residues in the CDR3. Trimming cost V 3 bases and J 2 bases, with 10 bases left between them. CDR3 in amino acids: CASSFLNGNTEAFF. The CDR3, as DNA: TGTGCCAGCAGTTTCTTAAACGGCAACACTGAAGCTTTCTTT.

Ten or more counts support this clonotype. This chain links TRBV10-3 with TRBJ1-1; D is undetermined. Germline V lookup: CDR1 ENHRY, CDR2 SYGVKD. Deletions cut 2 bases from V and 1 base from J, with 11 bases between. This CDR3 is 15 amino acids long. The CDR3 coding sequence is TGTGCCATCAGTGAGGGGCACACTGCGAACACTGAAGCTTTCTTT. This codes for CAISEGHTANTEAFF.

The rearrangement joins TRBV4-1 to TRBJ2-7; 13 nucleotides align to TRBD2. Losses at the gene ends were 3 bases for V and 5 bases for J; bases not matched to a gene: 16. Germline lookup yields CDR1 MGHRA and CDR2 YSYEKL. The CDR3 consists of 19 residues. CDR3 DNA sequence: TGCGCCAGCAGCCATGATATTGGGACTAGCGGGACAGAGTATAACGAGCAGTACTTC. Protein: CASSHDIGTSGTEYNEQYF.

This clonotype was seen more than once but under ten times. The chain has TRBV4-1 and TRBJ2-7; the D gene is possibly TRBD2 (5 bases). Per the germline V gene, CDR1 is MGHRA and CDR2 is YSYEKL. The CDR3 spans 13 residues. The V and J ends lost 0 bases and 6 bases respectively, with 9 bases between them. DNA of the CDR3: TGCGCCAGCAGCCAAGAGGCGGGCACCGAGCAGTACTTC. Translation: CASSQEAGTEQYF.

The gene calls are TRBV29-1 and TRBJ2-7; 7 bases fit TRBD2. This CDR3 spans 13 amino acids. V lost 6 bases and J lost 3; bases outside the gene matches: 8. Germline CDR1 and CDR2: SQVTM and ANQGSEA. The CDR3 DNA follows: TGCAGCGTGGGTCATCCGGGGGGCTACGAGCAGTACTTC. Translated: CSVGHPGGYEQYF.

This clonotype was seen many times. The chain combines TRBV12-3 or TRBV12-4 with TRBJ2-4; possibly TRBD1 for D (5 bases). The CDR3 has 13 residues. V lost 2 bases, J lost 7 bases, and 9 bases lay in between. The DNA of the CDR3 is TGTGCCAGCAGTTTAAACAGGTGGAACATTCAGTACTTC. It yields the protein CASSLNRWNIQYF.

This clonotype occurred many times. V usage is TRBV20-1 and J usage is TRBJ2-7, with D perhaps matching TRBD2 (7 bases). The germline V gene encodes CDR1 DFQATT and CDR2 SNEGSKA (reference sequence). CDR3 length equals 15 residues. V lost 3 bases and J lost 3, with 18 bases in between. CDR3 sequence reads: CSASSKGEGLYEQYF. For the CDR3, the DNA is TGCAGTGCTAGTTCAAAGGGGGAGGGCCTCTACGAGCAGTACTTC.

The rearrangement links TRBV20-1 to TRBJ1-2; 11 nucleotides agree with TRBD1. Germline CDR1 and CDR2: DFQATT and SNEGSKA (reference sequence). CDR3 size: 17 residues. V lost 6 bases to trimming and J lost 2 bases; unmatched junction nucleotides: 14. CDR3 nucleotides: TGCAGTGCCACCGGGACAGGGGGTGGAGTGAACAACTATGGCTACACCTTC. This codes for CSATGTGGGVNNYGYTF.

V and J are TRBV9 and TRBJ2-1; 8 nucleotides align to TRBD2. Germline V gives CDR1 SGDLS, CDR2 YYNGEE. V lost 0 bases, J lost 8 bases, and 10 bases stayed unmatched. This CDR3 has 16 amino acids. Here the CDR3 DNA reads TGTGCCAGCAGCGTAGCGGTTCGGCGGGAGGCGGATGAGCAGTTCTTC. As protein: CASSVAVRREADEQFF.

The chain carries TRBV6-2 or TRBV6-3 and TRBJ2-3, with D hard to call. CDR1 and CDR2 (germline): MNHEY, SVGEGT. The ends were cut back, 6 bases at V and 0 bases at J, with 4 bases in the middle. This CDR3 is 12 amino acids long. The CDR3 here is CASRKSTDTQYF. The CDR3 region has the DNA TGTGCCAGCAGGAAGAGCACAGATACGCAGTATTTT.

This clonotype was counted a few times. The chain employs TRBV13 and TRBJ2-7; TRBD2 matches 8 bases. V lost 1 base to trimming and J lost 5 bases; unmatched junction nucleotides: 7. This CDR3 region has 15 residues. Germline lookup yields CDR1 PRHDT and CDR2 FYEKMQ (reference sequence). CDR3 DNA sequence: TGTGCCAGCAGCTTAGCGGGGGGGTTTCGGGACGAGCAGTACTTC. Residues: CASSLAGGFRDEQYF.

This clonotype was seen ten or more times. CDR3 protein: CASSLAAQYTEAFF. DNA for the CDR3: TGTGCCAGCTCACTCGCAGCACAGTACACTGAAGCTTTCTTT. The chain combines TRBV18 with TRBJ1-1, with D unresolved. Trimming removed 4 bases at V and 3 bases at J, with 12 bases between. The germline gives CDR1 KGHSH, CDR2 LQKENI. The CDR3 runs to 14 residues.

This clonotype was seen ten or more times. This rearrangement joins TRBV20-1 to TRBJ1-1, with a tentative D call TRBD1 (5 bases). V was clipped by 0 bases and J by 0 bases, with 14 bases between them. Germline V gene lookup returns CDR1 DFQATT and CDR2 SNEGSKA (reference sequence). The CDR3 has 16 amino acids. The CDR3 spells CSAREAGLFMNTEAFF. The CDR3 bases are TGCAGTGCTAGAGAGGCAGGGCTCTTTATGAACACTGAAGCTTTCTTT.